This is a list of T cell receptor beta chains from one sample in a study of vaccination effects on CD4 cells after COVID-19. Their recognized antigens are unknown. Sequencing used immunoSEQ multiplex PCR; TCRdb keeps in-frame clones, though not all of them. The sample shows around 53,000 clones, more than 75% of them seen only once. The sample here was CD4+ T cells from PBMCs cultured with HIV peptides, taken before COVID-19 vaccination. All receptors derive from a human donor who had a prior SARS-CoV-2 infection. The CDR3 runs from the conserved cysteine through the conserved F or W. Each record gives: V gene, D gene, clone size, J gene, CDR3 DNA, CDR3 protein. D genes are given only for firm matches. Expanded clones are given a class, and other clones once, few, many or no size at all.

v_call: TRBV9
d_call: NA
clone_size: once
j_call: TRBJ2-1
cdr3_nt: TGTGCCAGCAGCGTAGTTTGCATTATTAAGGAGAGCTCCTACAATGAGCAGTTCTTC
cdr3_aa: CASSVVCIIKESSYNEQFF

v_call: TRBV9
d_call: NA
clone_size: once
j_call: TRBJ2-1
cdr3_nt: TGTGCCAGCAGCCCAAGCCCCTACAATGAGCAGTTCTTC
cdr3_aa: CASSPSPYNEQFF

v_call: TRBV6-2/TRBV6-3
d_call: TRBD1
clone_size: NA
j_call: TRBJ1-1
cdr3_nt: TGTGCCAGCAGCCTGGGACAGGCCATCTCAGCTTTCTTT
cdr3_aa: CASSLGQAISAFF

v_call: TRBV5-6
d_call: NA
clone_size: NA
j_call: TRBJ2-3
cdr3_nt: TGTGCCAGCAGCTTGGCCGGTCTAGATACGCAGTATTTT
cdr3_aa: CASSLAGLDTQYF

v_call: TRBV7-9
d_call: TRBD2
clone_size: NA
j_call: TRBJ2-2
cdr3_nt: TGTGCCAGCAGCTTATCTAGCGGGGGGTCTAACACCGGGGAGCTGTTTTTT
cdr3_aa: CASSLSSGGSNTGELFF

v_call: TRBV12-3/TRBV12-4
d_call: NA
clone_size: few
j_call: TRBJ1-5
cdr3_nt: TGTGCCAGCAGTTTTACTAGCAATCAGCCCCAGCATTTT
cdr3_aa: CASSFTSNQPQHF

v_call: TRBV5-1
d_call: NA
clone_size: NA
j_call: TRBJ2-1
cdr3_nt: TGCGCCAGCAGCACGGACGGGTCAGACGGTGAGCAGTTCTTC
cdr3_aa: CASSTDGSDGEQFF

v_call: TRBV5-1
d_call: TRBD2
clone_size: NA
j_call: TRBJ2-1
cdr3_nt: TGCGCCAGCAGCTTGATGGCTAGCGGGATCTACAATGAGCAGTTCTTC
cdr3_aa: CASSLMASGIYNEQFF

v_call: TRBV25-1
d_call: NA
clone_size: NA
j_call: TRBJ2-7
cdr3_nt: TGTGCCAGCAGTGGAAAGGGAAGCGAGCAGTACTTC
cdr3_aa: CASSGKGSEQYF

v_call: TRBV6-6
d_call: TRBD1
clone_size: NA
j_call: TRBJ1-1
cdr3_nt: TGTGCCAGCAGTTACAGGGGGCTGAACACTGAAGCTTTCTTT
cdr3_aa: CASSYRGLNTEAFF

v_call: TRBV7-9
d_call: NA
clone_size: NA
j_call: TRBJ1-2
cdr3_nt: TGTGCCAGCAGCTCCTCGGGATGGTATGGCTACACCTTC
cdr3_aa: CASSSSGWYGYTF

v_call: TRBV5-1
d_call: NA
clone_size: once
j_call: TRBJ1-1
cdr3_nt: TGCGCCAGCAGCTTGGGTTCCACATTGAACACTGAAGCTTTCTTT
cdr3_aa: CASSLGSTLNTEAFF

v_call: TRBV9
d_call: NA
clone_size: NA
j_call: TRBJ2-1
cdr3_nt: TGTGCCAGCAGCGTAGCTACGGGGGGCGTGCACAATGAGCAGTTCTTC
cdr3_aa: CASSVATGGVHNEQFF

v_call: TRBV11-3
d_call: TRBD2
clone_size: NA
j_call: TRBJ2-5
cdr3_nt: TGTGCCAGCAGCCTACGACGCGGGGGAGCTCAAGAGACCCAGTACTTC
cdr3_aa: CASSLRRGGAQETQYF

v_call: TRBV5-4
d_call: NA
clone_size: once
j_call: TRBJ1-2
cdr3_nt: TGTGCCAGCAGCTCGTCGGGAGTGAGGATCTTCGGTGGCTACACCTTC
cdr3_aa: CASSSSGVRIFGGYTF

v_call: TRBV5-1
d_call: TRBD1
clone_size: NA
j_call: TRBJ2-5
cdr3_nt: TGCGCCAGCAGCCTGGGACAGGCGGGGGAGACCCAGTACTTC
cdr3_aa: CASSLGQAGETQYF

v_call: TRBV20-1
d_call: NA
clone_size: once
j_call: TRBJ1-5
cdr3_nt: TGCAGTGCTAGTACCCGGACGGCTAGCAATCAGCCCCAGCATTTT
cdr3_aa: CSASTRTASNQPQHF

v_call: TRBV20-1
d_call: NA
clone_size: NA
j_call: TRBJ1-1
cdr3_nt: TGCAGTGCTAGTCCCCGGGACTACACTGAAGCTTTCTTT
cdr3_aa: CSASPRDYTEAFF

v_call: TRBV10-3
d_call: TRBD2
clone_size: NA
j_call: TRBJ2-7
cdr3_nt: TGTGCCATCAGCCCCACCGGGACTAGCGCAACCTACGAGCAGTACTTC
cdr3_aa: CAISPTGTSATYEQYF

v_call: TRBV6-1
d_call: TRBD1
clone_size: NA
j_call: TRBJ2-3
cdr3_nt: TGTGCCAGCAGTGACCCCCGGGGACAGGGACCTCGGGGAGATACGCAGTATTTT
cdr3_aa: CASSDPRGQGPRGDTQYF

v_call: TRBV6-5
d_call: TRBD1
clone_size: NA
j_call: TRBJ1-1
cdr3_nt: TGTGCCAGCACGGGACAGCCCAACACTGAAGCTTTCTTT
cdr3_aa: CASTGQPNTEAFF

v_call: TRBV5-1
d_call: TRBD1
clone_size: NA
j_call: TRBJ1-1
cdr3_nt: TGCGCCAGCAGCTCCGCGGGACAGAAGAACACTGAAGCTTTCTTT
cdr3_aa: CASSSAGQKNTEAFF

v_call: TRBV5-5
d_call: TRBD2
clone_size: NA
j_call: TRBJ2-5
cdr3_nt: TGTGCCAGCAGCTCGGGACTAGCGGGGGGGATGTACCAAGAGACCCAGTACTTC
cdr3_aa: CASSSGLAGGMYQETQYF

v_call: TRBV11-2
d_call: TRBD1
clone_size: NA
j_call: TRBJ2-3
cdr3_nt: TGTGCCAGCAGACATATTGGCGGGGGACAGGGCTCAGATACGCAGTATTTT
cdr3_aa: CASRHIGGGQGSDTQYF

v_call: TRBV18
d_call: NA
clone_size: NA
j_call: TRBJ1-6
cdr3_nt: TGTGCCAGCTCCAGCTCGCAGACAGCTAATTCACCCCTCCACTTT
cdr3_aa: CASSSSQTANSPLHF

v_call: TRBV4-2
d_call: NA
clone_size: NA
j_call: TRBJ2-1
cdr3_nt: TGTGCCAGCAGCCAAGACAGGTACGAGCAGTTCTTC
cdr3_aa: CASSQDRYEQFF

v_call: TRBV11-3
d_call: NA
clone_size: NA
j_call: TRBJ2-3
cdr3_nt: TGTGCCAGCAGCAGCCAGACGTTAGATACGCAGTATTTT
cdr3_aa: CASSSQTLDTQYF

v_call: TRBV24-1
d_call: NA
clone_size: NA
j_call: TRBJ2-1
cdr3_nt: TGTGCCACCAGTGATTTCGGGATTGAGCAGTTCTTC
cdr3_aa: CATSDFGIEQFF

v_call: TRBV5-1
d_call: NA
clone_size: NA
j_call: TRBJ1-4
cdr3_nt: TGCGCCAGCAGCTTGACTTTGGCGGGAGAAAAACTGTTTTTT
cdr3_aa: CASSLTLAGEKLFF

v_call: TRBV19
d_call: NA
clone_size: NA
j_call: TRBJ2-1
cdr3_nt: TGTGCCAGTAGGGACGACCCTACCCTCGATGAGCAGTTCTTC
cdr3_aa: CASRDDPTLDEQFF

v_call: TRBV2
d_call: NA
clone_size: few
j_call: TRBJ2-1
cdr3_nt: TGTGCCAGCAGTGCGGATCTGGGGGGGCCCGGTTACAATGAGCAGTTCTTC
cdr3_aa: CASSADLGGPGYNEQFF

v_call: TRBV29-1
d_call: NA
clone_size: NA
j_call: TRBJ1-5
cdr3_nt: TGCAGCGTTGAAGTATGGTACCGAAATCAGCCCCAGCATTTT
cdr3_aa: CSVEVWYRNQPQHF

v_call: TRBV28
d_call: TRBD1
clone_size: NA
j_call: TRBJ1-1
cdr3_nt: TGTGCCAGCAGTCCCGGACAGGGCGCTGAAGCTTTCTTT
cdr3_aa: CASSPGQGAEAFF

v_call: TRBV12-5
d_call: NA
clone_size: NA
j_call: TRBJ1-5
cdr3_nt: TGTGCTAGTGGTTTCCACCGGGACGCCTATAGCAATCAGCCCCAGCATTTT
cdr3_aa: CASGFHRDAYSNQPQHF

v_call: TRBV15
d_call: NA
clone_size: once
j_call: TRBJ2-4
cdr3_nt: TGTGCCATCAAGCAGGGACACGCCCAGGAAAACATTCAGTACTTC
cdr3_aa: CAIKQGHAQENIQYF

v_call: TRBV3-1/TRBV3-2
d_call: TRBD2
clone_size: few
j_call: TRBJ2-1
cdr3_nt: TGTGCCAGCAGCCAGGGTCGGGGGGGCTACAATGAGCAGTTCTTC
cdr3_aa: CASSQGRGGYNEQFF

v_call: TRBV7-2
d_call: NA
clone_size: NA
j_call: TRBJ1-1
cdr3_nt: TGTGCCAGCAGCTTATATGGGGGAGGGAACACTGAAGCTTTCTTT
cdr3_aa: CASSLYGGGNTEAFF

v_call: TRBV7-3
d_call: TRBD1
clone_size: NA
j_call: TRBJ2-5
cdr3_nt: TGTGCCAGCAGCCCTCAAGCCGGGACAGGGGGGCAAGAGACCCAGTACTTC
cdr3_aa: CASSPQAGTGGQETQYF

v_call: TRBV6-2/TRBV6-3
d_call: NA
clone_size: NA
j_call: TRBJ1-2
cdr3_nt: TGTGCCAGCAGTACCTCGTTACTAGGCTACACCTTC
cdr3_aa: CASSTSLLGYTF

v_call: TRBV30
d_call: NA
clone_size: NA
j_call: TRBJ1-5
cdr3_nt: TGTGCCTGGAGTGTACCCCCACAGCCAAGCCAGCATTTT
cdr3_aa: CAWSVPPQPSQHF

v_call: TRBV7-9
d_call: NA
clone_size: NA
j_call: TRBJ2-2
cdr3_nt: TGTGCCAGCAGCTCGTTCCGTGGGACCACCGGGGAGCTGTTTTTT
cdr3_aa: CASSSFRGTTGELFF

v_call: TRBV9
d_call: NA
clone_size: NA
j_call: TRBJ2-7
cdr3_nt: TGTGCCAGCAGCGTAGGGGTGGCCATGAGGAACGAGCAGTACTTC
cdr3_aa: CASSVGVAMRNEQYF

v_call: TRBV11-3
d_call: NA
clone_size: NA
j_call: TRBJ2-3
cdr3_nt: TGTGCCAGCACCCTCCAGGTGGGGAGCACAGATACGCAGTATTTT
cdr3_aa: CASTLQVGSTDTQYF

v_call: TRBV3-1/TRBV3-2
d_call: NA
clone_size: NA
j_call: TRBJ2-5
cdr3_nt: TGTGCCAGCAGCCAAGTTAACAGGGAGACCACCCAGTACTTC
cdr3_aa: CASSQVNRETTQYF